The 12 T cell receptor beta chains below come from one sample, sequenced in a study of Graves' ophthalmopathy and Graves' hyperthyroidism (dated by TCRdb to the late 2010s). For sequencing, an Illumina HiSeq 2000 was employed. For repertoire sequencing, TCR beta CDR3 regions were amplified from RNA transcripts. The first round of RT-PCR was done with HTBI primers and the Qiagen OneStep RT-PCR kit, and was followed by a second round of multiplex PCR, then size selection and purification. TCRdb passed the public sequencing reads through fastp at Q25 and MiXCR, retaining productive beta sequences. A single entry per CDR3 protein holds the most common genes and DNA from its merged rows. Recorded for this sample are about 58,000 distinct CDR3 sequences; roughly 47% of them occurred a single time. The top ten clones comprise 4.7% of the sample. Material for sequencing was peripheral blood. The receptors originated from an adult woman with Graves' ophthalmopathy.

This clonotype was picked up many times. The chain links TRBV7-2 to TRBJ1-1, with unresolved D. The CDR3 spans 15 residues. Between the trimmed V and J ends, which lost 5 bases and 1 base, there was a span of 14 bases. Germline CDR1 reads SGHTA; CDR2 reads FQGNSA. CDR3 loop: CASSQVDAKNTEAFF. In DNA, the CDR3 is TGTGCCAGCAGCCAAGTGGACGCAAAGAACACTGAAGCTTTCTTT.

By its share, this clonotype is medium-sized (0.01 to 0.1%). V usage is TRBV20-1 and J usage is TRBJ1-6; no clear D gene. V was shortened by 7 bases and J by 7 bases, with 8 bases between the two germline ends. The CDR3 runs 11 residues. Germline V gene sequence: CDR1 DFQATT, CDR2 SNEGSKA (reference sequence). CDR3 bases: TGCAGTGGGAACGAAAATTCACCCCTCCACTTT. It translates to CSGNENSPLHF.

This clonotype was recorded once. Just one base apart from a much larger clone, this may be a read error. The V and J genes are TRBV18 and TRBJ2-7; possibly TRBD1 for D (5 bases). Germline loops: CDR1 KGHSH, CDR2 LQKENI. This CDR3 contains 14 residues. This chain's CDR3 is CASSPDSVGNERYF. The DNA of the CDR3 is TGTGCCAGCTCACCCGACAGCGTCGGCAACGAGCGGTACTTC.

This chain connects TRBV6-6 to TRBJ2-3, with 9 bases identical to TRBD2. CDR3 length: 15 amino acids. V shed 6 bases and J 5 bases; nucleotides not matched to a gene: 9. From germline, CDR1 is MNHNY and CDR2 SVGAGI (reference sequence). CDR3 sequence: CASRSGLAVGDTQYF. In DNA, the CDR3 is TGTGCCAGCAGATCGGGACTAGCTGTCGGAGATACGCAGTATTTT.

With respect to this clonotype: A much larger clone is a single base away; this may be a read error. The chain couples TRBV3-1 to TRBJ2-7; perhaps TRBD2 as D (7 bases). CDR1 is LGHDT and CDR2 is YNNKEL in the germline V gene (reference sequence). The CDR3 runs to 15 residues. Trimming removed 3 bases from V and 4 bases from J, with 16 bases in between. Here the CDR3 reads CASSQASGGPYEQYF. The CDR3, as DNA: TGTGCCAGCAGCCAGGCATCGGGGGGCCCATACGAGCAGTACTTC.

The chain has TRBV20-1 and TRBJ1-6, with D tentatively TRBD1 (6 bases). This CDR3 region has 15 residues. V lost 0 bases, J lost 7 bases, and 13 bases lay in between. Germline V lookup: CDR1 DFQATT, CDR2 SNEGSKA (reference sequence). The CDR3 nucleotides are TGCAGTGCTAGAGATCTAAGGGGGGAAAATTCACCCCTCCACTTT. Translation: CSARDLRGENSPLHF.

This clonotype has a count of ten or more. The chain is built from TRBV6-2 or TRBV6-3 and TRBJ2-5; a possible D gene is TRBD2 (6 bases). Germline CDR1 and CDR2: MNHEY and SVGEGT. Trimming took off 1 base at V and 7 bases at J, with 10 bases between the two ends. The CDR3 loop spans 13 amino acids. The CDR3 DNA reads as TGTGCCAGCAGTTACTTGGGGGAGGCGACCCAGTACTTC. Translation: CASSYLGEATQYF.

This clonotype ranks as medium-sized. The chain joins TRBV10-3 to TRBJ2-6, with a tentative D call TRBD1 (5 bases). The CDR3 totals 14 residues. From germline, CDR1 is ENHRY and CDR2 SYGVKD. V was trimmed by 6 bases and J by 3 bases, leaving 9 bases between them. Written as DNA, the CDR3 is TGTGCCATCAGCCGACAGAGTGGGGCCAACGTCCTGACTTTC. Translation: CAISRQSGANVLTF.

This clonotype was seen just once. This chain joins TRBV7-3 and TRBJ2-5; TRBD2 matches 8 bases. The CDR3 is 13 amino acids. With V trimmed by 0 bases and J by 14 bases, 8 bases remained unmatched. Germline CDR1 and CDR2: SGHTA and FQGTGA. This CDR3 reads CASSLTPGGHRYF. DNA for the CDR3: TGTGCCAGCAGCTTAACGCCGGGAGGGCACAGATACTTC. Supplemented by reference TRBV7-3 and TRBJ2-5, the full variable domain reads GAGVSQTPSNKVTEKGKYVELRCDPISGHTALYWYRQSLGQGPEFLIYFQGTGAADDSGLPNDRFFAVRPEGSVSTLKIQRTERGDSAVYLCASSLTPGGHRYFGPGTRLLVL.

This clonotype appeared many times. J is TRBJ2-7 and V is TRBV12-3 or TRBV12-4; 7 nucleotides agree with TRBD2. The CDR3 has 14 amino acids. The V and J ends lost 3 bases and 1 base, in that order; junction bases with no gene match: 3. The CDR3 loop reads CASSFRGGSYEQYF. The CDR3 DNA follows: TGTGCCAGCAGTTTCCGGGGAGGGTCCTACGAGCAGTACTTC.

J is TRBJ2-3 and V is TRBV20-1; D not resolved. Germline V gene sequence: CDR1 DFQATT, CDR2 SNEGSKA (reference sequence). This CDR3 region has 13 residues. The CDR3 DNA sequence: TGCAGCGCCATAAGGCGGTACACAGATACGCAGTATTTT. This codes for CSAIRRYTDTQYF.

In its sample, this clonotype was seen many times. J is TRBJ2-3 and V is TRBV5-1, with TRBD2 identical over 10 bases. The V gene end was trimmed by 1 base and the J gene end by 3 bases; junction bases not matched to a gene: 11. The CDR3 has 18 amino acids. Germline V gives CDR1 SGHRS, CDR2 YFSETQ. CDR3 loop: CASSLMVSSGSFTDTQYF. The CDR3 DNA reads TGCGCCAGCAGCTTGATGGTTTCTAGCGGGAGCTTTACAGATACGCAGTATTTT.